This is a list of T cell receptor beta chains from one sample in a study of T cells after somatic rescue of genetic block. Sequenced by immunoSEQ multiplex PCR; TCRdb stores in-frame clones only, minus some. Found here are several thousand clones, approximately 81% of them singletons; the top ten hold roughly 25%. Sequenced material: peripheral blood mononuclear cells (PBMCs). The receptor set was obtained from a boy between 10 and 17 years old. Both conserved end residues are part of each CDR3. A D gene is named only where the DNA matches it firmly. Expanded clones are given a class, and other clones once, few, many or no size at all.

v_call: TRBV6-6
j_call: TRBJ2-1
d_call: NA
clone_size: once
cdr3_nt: TGTGCCAGCAGAGGACAGAACTCCTACAATGAGCAGTTCTTC
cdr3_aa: CASRGQNSYNEQFF

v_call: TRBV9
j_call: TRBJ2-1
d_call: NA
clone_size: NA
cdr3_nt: TGTGCCAGCAGCGTAGAGGACTCTCCGGGTGAGCAGTTCTTC
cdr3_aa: CASSVEDSPGEQFF

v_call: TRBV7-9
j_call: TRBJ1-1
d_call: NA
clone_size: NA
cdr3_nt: TGTGCCAGCAGCTTACTGAACACTGAAGCTTTCTTT
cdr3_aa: CASSLLNTEAFF

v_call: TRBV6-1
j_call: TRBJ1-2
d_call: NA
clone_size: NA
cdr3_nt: TGTGCCAGCAGTGTCGCCAGTGCATCCTATGGCTACACCTTC
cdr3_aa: CASSVASASYGYTF

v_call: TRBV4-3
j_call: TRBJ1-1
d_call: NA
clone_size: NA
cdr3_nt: TGCGCCAGCAGCCACCAAGGGATTTCAGGTTCCGCTTTCTTT
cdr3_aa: CASSHQGISGSAFF

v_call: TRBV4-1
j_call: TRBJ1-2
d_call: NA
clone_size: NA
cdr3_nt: TGCGCCAGCAGCCAAGTGATGGGCACCGACACTGTCTATGGCTACACCTTC
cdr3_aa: CASSQVMGTDTVYGYTF

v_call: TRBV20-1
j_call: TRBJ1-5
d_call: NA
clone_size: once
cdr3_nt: TGCAGAACAGGGAATCAGCCCCAGCATTTT
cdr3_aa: CRTGNQPQHF

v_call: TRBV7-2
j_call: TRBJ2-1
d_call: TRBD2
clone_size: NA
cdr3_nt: TGTGCCAGCAGCCCAGGGGGACTAGCGCTGCATGAGCAGTTCTTC
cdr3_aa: CASSPGGLALHEQFF

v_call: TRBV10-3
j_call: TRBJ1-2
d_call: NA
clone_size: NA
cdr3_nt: TGTGCCATCAGTGAGTCGGACTCTAGGGATATGGAGAGTGGCTACACCTTC
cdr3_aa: CAISESDSRDMESGYTF

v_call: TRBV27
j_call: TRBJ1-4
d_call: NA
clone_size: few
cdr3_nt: TGTGCCAGCAGTCATCTAACTAATGAAAAACTGTTTTTT
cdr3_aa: CASSHLTNEKLFF

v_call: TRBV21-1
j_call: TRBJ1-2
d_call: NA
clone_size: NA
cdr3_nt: TGTGCCAGCAGGAAAAACGGGAGCAGGGGGAAAGGCTACACCTTC
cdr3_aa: CASRKNGSRGKGYTF

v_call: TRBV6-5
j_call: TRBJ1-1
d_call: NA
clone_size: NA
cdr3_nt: TGTGCCAGCAGCCAGTGGGGGAACACTGAAGCTTTCTTT
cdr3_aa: CASSQWGNTEAFF

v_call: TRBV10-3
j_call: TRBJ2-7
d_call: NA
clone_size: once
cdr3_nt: TGTGCCAGCGGTTGGGTCACCTACGAGCAGTACTTC
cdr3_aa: CASGWVTYEQYF

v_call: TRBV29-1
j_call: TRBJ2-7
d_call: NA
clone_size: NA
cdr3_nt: TGCAGCGTTCAGCGACTTTCTGACTACGAGCAGTACTTC
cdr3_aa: CSVQRLSDYEQYF

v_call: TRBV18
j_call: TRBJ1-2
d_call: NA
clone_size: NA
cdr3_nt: TGTGCCAGCTCAACCGGTCAGGGTACAGATGGCTACACCTTC
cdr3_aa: CASSTGQGTDGYTF

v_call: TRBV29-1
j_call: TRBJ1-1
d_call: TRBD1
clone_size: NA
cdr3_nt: TGCAGCGTTCGACGGACAGGGAACGTGAACACTGAAGCTTTCTTT
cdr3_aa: CSVRRTGNVNTEAFF

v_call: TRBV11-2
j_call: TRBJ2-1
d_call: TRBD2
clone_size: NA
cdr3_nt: TGTGCCAGCAGCTTCCGACTAGCGGGCTCCTACAATGAGCAGTTCTTC
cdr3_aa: CASSFRLAGSYNEQFF

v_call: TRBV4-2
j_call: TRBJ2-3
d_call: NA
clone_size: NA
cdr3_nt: TGTGCCAGCAGCCAAGGAAGGGCCGAAACAGATACGCAGTATTTT
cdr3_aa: CASSQGRAETDTQYF

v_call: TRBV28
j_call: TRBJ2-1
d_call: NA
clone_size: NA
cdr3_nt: TGTGCCAGCAGTTGGACCATGGGGTACAATGAGCAGTTCTTC
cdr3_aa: CASSWTMGYNEQFF

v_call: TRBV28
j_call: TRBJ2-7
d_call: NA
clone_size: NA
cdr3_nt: TGTGCCAGCAGATCCGCCAGGGGCTTGTACTACGAGCAGTACTTC
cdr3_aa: CASRSARGLYYEQYF

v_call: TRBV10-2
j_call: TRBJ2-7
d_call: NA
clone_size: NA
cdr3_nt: TGCGCCAGCAGTGAGTCGTCCTACGAGCAGTACTTC
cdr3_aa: CASSESSYEQYF

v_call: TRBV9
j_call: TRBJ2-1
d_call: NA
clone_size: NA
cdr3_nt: TGTGCCAGCAGCCCTCGACAGACACTCTACAATGAGCAGTTCTTC
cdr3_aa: CASSPRQTLYNEQFF

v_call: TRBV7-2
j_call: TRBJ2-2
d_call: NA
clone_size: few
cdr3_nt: TGTGCCAGCAGCTTAGTCGGGGGTAACACCGGGGAGCTGTTTTTT
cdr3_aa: CASSLVGGNTGELFF

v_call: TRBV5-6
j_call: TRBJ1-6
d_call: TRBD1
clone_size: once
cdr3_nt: TGTGCCAGCAGCTTTGTAACAGGGGGCTATAATTCACCCCTCCACTTT
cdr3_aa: CASSFVTGGYNSPLHF

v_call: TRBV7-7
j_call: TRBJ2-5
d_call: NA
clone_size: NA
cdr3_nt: TGTGCCAGCAGCTTTACGGGTGGAAGGACCCAGTACTTC
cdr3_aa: CASSFTGGRTQYF

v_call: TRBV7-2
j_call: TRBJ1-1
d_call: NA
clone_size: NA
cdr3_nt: TGTGCCAGCAGCTTAGCGAGGGGGTTCACTGAAGCTTTCTTT
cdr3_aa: CASSLARGFTEAFF

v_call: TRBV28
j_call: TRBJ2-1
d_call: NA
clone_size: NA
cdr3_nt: TGTGCCAGCAGTTGGACTAACTCCTACAATGAGCAGTTCTTC
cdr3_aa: CASSWTNSYNEQFF

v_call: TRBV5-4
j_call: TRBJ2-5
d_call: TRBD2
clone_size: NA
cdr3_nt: TGTGCCAGCAGCCCCGGACTAGCGGGGGAGGAGACCCAGTACTTC
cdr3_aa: CASSPGLAGEETQYF

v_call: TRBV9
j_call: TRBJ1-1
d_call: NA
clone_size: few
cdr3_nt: TGTGCCAGCAGCGTAGGGATTAACACTGAAGCTTTCTTT
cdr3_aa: CASSVGINTEAFF

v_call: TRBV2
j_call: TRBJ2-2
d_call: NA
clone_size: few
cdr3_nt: TGTGCCAGCCAGGACCGGACCACGAACACCGGGGAGCTGTTTTTT
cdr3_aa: CASQDRTTNTGELFF

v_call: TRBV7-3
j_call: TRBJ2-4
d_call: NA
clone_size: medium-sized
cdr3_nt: TGTGCCAGCAGCTTAATGGTTGGGGCGGACATTCAGTACTTC
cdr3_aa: CASSLMVGADIQYF

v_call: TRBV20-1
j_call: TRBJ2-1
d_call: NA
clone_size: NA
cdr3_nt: TGCAGTGCTCGCTACAATGAGCAGTTCTTC
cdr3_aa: CSARYNEQFF

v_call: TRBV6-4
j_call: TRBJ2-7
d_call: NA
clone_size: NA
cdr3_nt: TGTGCCAGCAGTGACTACGAGCAGTACTTC
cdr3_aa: CASSDYEQYF

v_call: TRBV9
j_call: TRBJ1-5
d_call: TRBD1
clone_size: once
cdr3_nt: TGTGCCAGCAGCGCCCAGGGGGCAAGCAATCAGCCCCAGCATTTT
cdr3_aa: CASSAQGASNQPQHF

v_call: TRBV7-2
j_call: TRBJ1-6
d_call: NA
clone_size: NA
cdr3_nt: TGTGCCAGCAGCGAACTCTTCCCGAATTCACCCCTCCACTTT
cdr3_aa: CASSELFPNSPLHF

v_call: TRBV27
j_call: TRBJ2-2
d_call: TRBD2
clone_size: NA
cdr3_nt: TGTGCCAGCGGCGGGGGGGCCCCAACCGGGGAGCTGTTTTTT
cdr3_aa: CASGGGAPTGELFF